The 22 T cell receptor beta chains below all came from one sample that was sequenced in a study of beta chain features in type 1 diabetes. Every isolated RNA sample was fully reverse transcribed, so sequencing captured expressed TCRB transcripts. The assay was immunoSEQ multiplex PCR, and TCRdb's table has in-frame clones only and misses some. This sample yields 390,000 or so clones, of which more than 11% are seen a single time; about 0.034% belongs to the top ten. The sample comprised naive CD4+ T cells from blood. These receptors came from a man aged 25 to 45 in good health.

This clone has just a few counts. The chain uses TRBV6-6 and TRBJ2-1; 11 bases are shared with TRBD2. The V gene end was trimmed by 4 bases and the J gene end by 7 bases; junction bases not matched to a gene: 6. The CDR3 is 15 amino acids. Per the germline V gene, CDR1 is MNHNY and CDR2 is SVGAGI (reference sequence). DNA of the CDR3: TGTGCCAGCAGTTTTAGCGGGGGGGCTGGTAATGAGCAGTTCTTC. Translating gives CASSFSGGAGNEQFF.

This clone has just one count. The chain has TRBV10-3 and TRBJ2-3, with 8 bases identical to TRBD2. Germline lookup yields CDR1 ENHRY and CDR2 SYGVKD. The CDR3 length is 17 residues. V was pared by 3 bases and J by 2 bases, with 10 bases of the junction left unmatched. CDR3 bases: TGTGCCATCAGTGACCCTATAGCGGGAAAGACCACAGATACGCAGTATTTT. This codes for CAISDPIAGKTTDTQYF.

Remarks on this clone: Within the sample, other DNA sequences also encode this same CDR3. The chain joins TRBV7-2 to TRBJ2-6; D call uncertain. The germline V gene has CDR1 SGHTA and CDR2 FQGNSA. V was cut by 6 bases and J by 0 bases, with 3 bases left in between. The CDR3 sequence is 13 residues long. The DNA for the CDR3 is TGTGCCAGCAGTTTCTCTGGGGCCAACGTCCTGACTTTC. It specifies CASSFSGANVLTF.

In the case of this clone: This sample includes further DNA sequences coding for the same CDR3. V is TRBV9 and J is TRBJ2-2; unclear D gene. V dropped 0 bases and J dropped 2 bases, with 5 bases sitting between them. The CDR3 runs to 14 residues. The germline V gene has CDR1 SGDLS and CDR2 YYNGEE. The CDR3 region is CASSVGTNTGELFF. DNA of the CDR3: TGTGCCAGCAGCGTAGGCACTAACACCGGGGAGCTGTTTTTT.

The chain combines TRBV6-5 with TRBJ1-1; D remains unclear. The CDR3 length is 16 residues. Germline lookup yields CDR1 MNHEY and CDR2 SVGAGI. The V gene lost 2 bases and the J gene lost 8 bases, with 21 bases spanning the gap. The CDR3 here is CASSYRPRTASGEAFF. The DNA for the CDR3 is TGTGCCAGCAGTTACAGGCCCCGGACCGCGTCCGGGGAAGCTTTCTTT.

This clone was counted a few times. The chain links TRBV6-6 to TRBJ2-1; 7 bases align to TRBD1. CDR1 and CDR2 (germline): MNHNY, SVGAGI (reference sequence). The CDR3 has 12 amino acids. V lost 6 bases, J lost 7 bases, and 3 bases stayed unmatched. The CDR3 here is CASSPTGNEQFF. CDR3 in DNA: TGTGCCAGCAGCCCGACAGGGAATGAGCAGTTCTTC.

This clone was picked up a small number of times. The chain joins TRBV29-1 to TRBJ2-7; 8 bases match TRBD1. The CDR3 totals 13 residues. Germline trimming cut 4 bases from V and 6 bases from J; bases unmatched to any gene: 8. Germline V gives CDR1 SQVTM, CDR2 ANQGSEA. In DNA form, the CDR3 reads TGCAGCGTTGTTGTTCAGGGGGCCAGCGAGCAGTACGTC. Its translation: CSVVVQGASEQYV.

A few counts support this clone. The chain's CDR3 is CASSYTGLGKLFF. The CDR3 region has the DNA TGTGCCAGCAGTTATACAGGGCTGGGCAAACTGTTTTTT. This chain joins TRBV25-1 and TRBJ1-4; a weak D match, TRBD1 (6 bases). V was pared by 5 bases and J by 11 bases, with 15 bases between. This CDR3 comprises 13 residues. Germline lookup yields CDR1 MGHDK and CDR2 SYGVNS.

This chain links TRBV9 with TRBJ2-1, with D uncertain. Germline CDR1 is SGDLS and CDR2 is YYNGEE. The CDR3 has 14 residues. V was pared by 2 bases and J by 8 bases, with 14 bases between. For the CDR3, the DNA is TGTGCCAGCAGCGTCCTCGCGGTTCTGGATGAGCAGTTCTTC. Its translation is CASSVLAVLDEQFF.

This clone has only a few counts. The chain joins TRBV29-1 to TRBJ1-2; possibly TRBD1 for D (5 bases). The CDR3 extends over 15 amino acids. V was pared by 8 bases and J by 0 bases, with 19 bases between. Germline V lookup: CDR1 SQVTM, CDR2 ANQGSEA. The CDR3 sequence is CSSMEDNRPNYGYTF. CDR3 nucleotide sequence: TGCAGCTCCATGGAGGACAACCGCCCTAACTATGGCTACACCTTC.

In DNA, the CDR3 is TGCAGTGCTAGTTTCCCCGGGACGCAGTATTTT. This sequence encodes CSASFPGTQYF. The rearrangement joins TRBV20-1 to TRBJ2-3; unclear D gene. The germline gives CDR1 DFQATT, CDR2 SNEGSKA (reference sequence). Trimming stripped 3 bases from V and 9 bases from J, with 10 bases between. The CDR3 extends over 11 amino acids.

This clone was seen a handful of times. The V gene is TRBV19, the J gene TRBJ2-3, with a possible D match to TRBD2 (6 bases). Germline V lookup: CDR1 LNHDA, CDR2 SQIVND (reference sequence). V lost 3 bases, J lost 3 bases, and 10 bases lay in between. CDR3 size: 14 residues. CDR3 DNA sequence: TGTGCCAGTAGTATCGATAGCGGTACAGATACGCAGTATTTT. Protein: CASSIDSGTDTQYF.

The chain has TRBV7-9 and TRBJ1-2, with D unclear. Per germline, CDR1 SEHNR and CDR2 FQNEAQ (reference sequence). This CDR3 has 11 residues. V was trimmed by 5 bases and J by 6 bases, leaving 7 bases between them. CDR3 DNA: TGTGCCAGCAGCGCCTTCGATGGCTACACCTTC. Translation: CASSAFDGYTF.

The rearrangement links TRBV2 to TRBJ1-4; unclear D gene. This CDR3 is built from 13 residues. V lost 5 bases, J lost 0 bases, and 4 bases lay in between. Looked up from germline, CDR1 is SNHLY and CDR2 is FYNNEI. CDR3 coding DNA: TGTGCCAGCAGTCTTACAACTAATGAAAAACTGTTTTTT. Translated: CASSLTTNEKLFF.

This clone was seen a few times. The CDR3 region is CAWALGVNQPQHF. In nucleotides, the CDR3 is TGTGCCTGGGCATTGGGGGTGAATCAGCCCCAGCATTTT. The gene calls are TRBV30 and TRBJ1-5; D possibly corresponds to TRBD1 (5 bases). Germline V gene lookup returns CDR1 GTSNPN and CDR2 SVGIG (reference sequence). The CDR3 has 13 residues. V lost 5 bases to trimming and J lost 4 bases, with 12 bases between them.

CDR3 sequence reads: CSVEEGLSYGYTF. The DNA of the CDR3 is TGCAGCGTTGAGGAGGGACTTAGCTATGGCTACACCTTC. The chain has TRBV29-1 and TRBJ1-2; weak D call: TRBD1 (5 bases). Trimming took 3 bases from V and 4 from J, leaving 12 bases between them. The CDR3 length is 13 residues. CDR1 and CDR2 (germline): SQVTM, ANQGSEA.

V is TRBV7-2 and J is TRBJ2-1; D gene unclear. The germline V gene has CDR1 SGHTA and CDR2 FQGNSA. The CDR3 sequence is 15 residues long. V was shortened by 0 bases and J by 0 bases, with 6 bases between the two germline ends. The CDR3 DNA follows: TGTGCCAGCAGCTTAGCGGCCAGCTCCTACAATGAGCAGTTCTTC. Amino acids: CASSLAASSYNEQFF.

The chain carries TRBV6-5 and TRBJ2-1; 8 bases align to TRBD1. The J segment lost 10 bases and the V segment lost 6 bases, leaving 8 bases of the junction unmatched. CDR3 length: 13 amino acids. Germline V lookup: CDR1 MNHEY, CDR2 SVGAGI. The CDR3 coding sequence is TGTGCCAGCAGGCCCCAGGGGGCGCGGGAGCAGTTCTTC. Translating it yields CASRPQGAREQFF.

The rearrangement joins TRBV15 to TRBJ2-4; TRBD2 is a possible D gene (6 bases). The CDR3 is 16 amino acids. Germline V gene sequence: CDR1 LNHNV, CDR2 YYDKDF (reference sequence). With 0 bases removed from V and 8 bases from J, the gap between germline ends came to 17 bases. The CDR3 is CATSRDARRGGDIQYF. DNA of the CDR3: TGTGCCACCAGCAGAGATGCTAGGCGGGGTGGAGACATTCAGTACTTC.

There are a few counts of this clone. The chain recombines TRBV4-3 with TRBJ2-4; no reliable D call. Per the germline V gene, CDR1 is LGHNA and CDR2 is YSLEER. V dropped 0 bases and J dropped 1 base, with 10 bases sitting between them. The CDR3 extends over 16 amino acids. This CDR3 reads CASSQDSYGAKNIQYF. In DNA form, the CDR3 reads TGCGCCAGCAGCCAAGATAGTTATGGCGCCAAAAACATTCAGTACTTC.

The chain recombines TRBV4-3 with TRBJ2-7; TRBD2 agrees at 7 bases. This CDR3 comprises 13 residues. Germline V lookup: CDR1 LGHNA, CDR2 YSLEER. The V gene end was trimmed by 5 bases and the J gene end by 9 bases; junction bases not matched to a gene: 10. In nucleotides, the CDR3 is TGCGCCAGCAGCGGGGCAAGCGGGGCACGGCAGTACTTC. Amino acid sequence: CASSGASGARQYF.

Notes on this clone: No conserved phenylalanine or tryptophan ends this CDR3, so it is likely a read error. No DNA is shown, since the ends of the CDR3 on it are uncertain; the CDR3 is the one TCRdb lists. The CDR3 loop reads CASSDSSDPIRRL. This chain joins TRBV2 and TRBJ2-7; the table's TRBD2 call for D was not verified on the DNA. The CDR3 has 13 amino acids, counting both end residues. CDR1 is SNHLY, CDR2 FYNNEI, per germline.